This T cell receptor beta chain originates from a study of control samples from healthy donors and cancer patients. The germline CDR1 and CDR2 sequences are MGHRA and YSYEKL. Trimming stripped 1 base from V and 5 bases from J, with 17 bases between. The CDR3 consists of 16 residues. Here immunoSEQ multiplex PCR was the method, and the copy in TCRdb shows in-frame clones only, minus some. This table holds 90,000 to 100,000 clones, about 81% found once. The receptor was isolated from a man in his 70s with lung cancer. The chain carries TRBV4-1 and TRBJ2-5; D is unclear. The sequenced sample was PBMCs. CDR3 bases: TGCGCCAGCAGCCAAGGTCAACGGTCCATCTTGGAGACCCAGTACTTC. It encodes CASSQGQRSILETQYF.